The sequence of this TCR beta chain was determined in a study of blood T cell repertoires in COVID-19. For the study at large: Collection of acute and convalescent COVID-19 samples took place in the United States, Italy and Spain.

Germline CDR1 and CDR2: SGHNT and YENEEA. V lost 0 bases and J 1 base, leaving 6 bases between the germline ends. The CDR3 length is 14 residues. This clone has only a few counts. Authors' analysis steps: The authors estimated nucleated cell counts from reference gene primer amplification. Libraries were prepared by immunoSEQ multiplex PCR; TCRdb keeps only in-frame clonotypes and omits some of them. That table is the source of V, J and clone size, and D and trimming were worked out from the DNA. The sample lists about 170,000 clones, roughly 83% seen once, with around 8.4% in the top ten. Sequences were obtained from peripheral blood. The receptor comes from a woman older than 75 with active or convalescent COVID-19. This chain connects TRBV11-3 to TRBJ1-1; D remains unclear. The CDR3 nucleotides read TGTGCCAGCAGCTTAGAGCGGCCGAACACTGAAGCTTTCTTT. As protein: CASSLERPNTEAFF.